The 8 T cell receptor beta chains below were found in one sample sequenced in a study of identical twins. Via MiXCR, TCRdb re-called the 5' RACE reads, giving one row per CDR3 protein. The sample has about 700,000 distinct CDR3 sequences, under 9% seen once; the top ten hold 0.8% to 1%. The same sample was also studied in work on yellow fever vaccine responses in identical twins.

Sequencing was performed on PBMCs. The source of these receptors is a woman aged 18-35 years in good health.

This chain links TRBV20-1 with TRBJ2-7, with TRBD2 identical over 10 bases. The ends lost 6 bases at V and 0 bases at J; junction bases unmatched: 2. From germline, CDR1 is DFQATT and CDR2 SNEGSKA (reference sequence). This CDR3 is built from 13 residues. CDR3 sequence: CSAGLAASYEQYF. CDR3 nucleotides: TGCAGTGCCGGACTAGCGGCCTCCTACGAGCAGTACTTC.

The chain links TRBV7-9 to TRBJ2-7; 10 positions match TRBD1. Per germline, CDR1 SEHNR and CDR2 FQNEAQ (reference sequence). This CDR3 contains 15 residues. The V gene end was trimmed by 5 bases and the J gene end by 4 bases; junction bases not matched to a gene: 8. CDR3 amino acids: CASSLPTGGRYEQYF. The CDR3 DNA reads TGTGCCAGCAGCCTTCCGACAGGGGGCAGGTACGAGCAGTACTTC.

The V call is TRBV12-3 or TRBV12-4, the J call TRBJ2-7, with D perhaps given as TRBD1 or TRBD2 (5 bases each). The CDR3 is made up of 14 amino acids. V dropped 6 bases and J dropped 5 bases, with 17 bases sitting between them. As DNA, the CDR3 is TGTGCCAGCAGCTACAGGACTCCCCAAAACGAGCAGTACTTC. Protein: CASSYRTPQNEQYF.

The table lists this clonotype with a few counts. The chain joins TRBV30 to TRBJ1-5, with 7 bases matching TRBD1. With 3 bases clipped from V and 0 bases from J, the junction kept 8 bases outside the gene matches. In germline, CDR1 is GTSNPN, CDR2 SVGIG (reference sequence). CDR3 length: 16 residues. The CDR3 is CAWSQTGPHSNQPQHF. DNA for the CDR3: TGTGCCTGGAGCCAGACAGGGCCCCATAGCAATCAGCCCCAGCATTTT.

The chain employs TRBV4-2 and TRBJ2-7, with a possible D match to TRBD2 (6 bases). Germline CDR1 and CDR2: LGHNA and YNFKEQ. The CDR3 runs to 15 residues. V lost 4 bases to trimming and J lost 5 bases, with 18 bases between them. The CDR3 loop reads CASSPRAGRIDEQYF. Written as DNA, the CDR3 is TGTGCCAGCAGCCCGAGGGCGGGACGGATCGACGAGCAGTACTTC.

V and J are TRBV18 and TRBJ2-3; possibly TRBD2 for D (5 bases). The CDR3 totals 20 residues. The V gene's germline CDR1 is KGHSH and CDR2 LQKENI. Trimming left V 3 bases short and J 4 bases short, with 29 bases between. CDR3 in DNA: TGTGCCAGCTCACCCTCCGTGTGGGAGACGGCGATGAGAGTCGCAGATACGCAGTATTTT. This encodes CASSPSVWETAMRVADTQYF.

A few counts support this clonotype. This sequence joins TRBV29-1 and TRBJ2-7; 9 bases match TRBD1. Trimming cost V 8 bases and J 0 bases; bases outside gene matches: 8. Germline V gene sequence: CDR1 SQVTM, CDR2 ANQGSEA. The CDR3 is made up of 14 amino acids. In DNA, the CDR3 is TGCAGCCTCTCAAGGGACAGGGACTCCTACGAGCAGTACTTC. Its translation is CSLSRDRDSYEQYF.

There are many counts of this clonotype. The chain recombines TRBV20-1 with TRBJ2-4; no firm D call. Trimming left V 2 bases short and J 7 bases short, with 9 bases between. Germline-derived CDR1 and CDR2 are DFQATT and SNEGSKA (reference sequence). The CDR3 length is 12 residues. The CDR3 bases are TGCAGTGCTAGACCTCCCGGTAACATTCAGTACTTC. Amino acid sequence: CSARPPGNIQYF.